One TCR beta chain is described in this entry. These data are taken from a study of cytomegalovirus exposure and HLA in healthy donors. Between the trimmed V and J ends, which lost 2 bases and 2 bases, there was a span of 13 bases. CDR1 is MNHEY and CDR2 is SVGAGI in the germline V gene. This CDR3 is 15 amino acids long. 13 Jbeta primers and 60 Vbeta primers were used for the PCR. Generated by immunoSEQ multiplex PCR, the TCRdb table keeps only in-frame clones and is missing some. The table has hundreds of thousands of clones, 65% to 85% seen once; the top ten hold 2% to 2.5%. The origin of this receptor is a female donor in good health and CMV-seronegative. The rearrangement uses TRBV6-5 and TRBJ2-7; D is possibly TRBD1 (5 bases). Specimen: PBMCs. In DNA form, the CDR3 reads TGTGCCAGCAGTTACGGGGCGGAAGGCACCTACGAGCAGTACTTC. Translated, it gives CASSYGAEGTYEQYF.